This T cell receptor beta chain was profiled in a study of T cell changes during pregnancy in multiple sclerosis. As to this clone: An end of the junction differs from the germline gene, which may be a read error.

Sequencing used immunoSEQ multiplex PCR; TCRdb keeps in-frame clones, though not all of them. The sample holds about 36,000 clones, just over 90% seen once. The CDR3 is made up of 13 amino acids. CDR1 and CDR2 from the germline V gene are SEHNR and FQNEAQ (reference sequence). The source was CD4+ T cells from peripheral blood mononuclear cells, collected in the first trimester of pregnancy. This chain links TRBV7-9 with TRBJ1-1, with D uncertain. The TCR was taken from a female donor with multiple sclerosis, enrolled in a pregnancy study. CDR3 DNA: TGTGCCAGCAGTTTAGGAGAGAACACTGAAGCTTTCTTT. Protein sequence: CASSLGENTEAFF.